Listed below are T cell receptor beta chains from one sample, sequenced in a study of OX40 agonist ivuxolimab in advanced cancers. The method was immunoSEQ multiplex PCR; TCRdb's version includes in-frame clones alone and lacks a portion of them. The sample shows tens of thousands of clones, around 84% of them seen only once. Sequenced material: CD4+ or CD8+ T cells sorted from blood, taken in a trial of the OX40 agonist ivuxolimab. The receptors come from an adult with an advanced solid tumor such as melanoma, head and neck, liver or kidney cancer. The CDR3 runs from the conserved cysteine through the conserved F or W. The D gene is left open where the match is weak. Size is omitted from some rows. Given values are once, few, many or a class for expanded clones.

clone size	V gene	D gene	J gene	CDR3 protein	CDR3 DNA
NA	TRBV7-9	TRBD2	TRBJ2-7	CASSLDGTGGEQYF	TGTGCCAGCAGCTTAGACGGGACGGGGGGCGAGCAGTACTTC
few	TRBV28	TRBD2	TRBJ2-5	CASSSAGGVQTQYF	TGTGCCAGCAGTTCAGCGGGAGGGGTACAGACCCAGTACTTC
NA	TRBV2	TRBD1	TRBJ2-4	CASSLGQGPPNIQYF	TGTGCCAGCAGTCTTGGACAGGGCCCCCCGAACATTCAGTACTTC
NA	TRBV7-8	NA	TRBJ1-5	CASSLLDSDSNQPQHF	TGTGCCAGCAGCTTGCTTGACAGTGATAGCAATCAGCCCCAGCATTTT
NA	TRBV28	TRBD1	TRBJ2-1	CASSTGTGYGLGQFF	TGTGCCAGCAGTACCGGGACAGGGTACGGTTTGGGCCAGTTCTTC
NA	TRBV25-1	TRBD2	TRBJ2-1	CASRTSGSYNEQFF	TGTGCCAGCAGGACTAGCGGATCCTACAATGAGCAGTTCTTC
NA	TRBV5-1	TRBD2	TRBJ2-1	CASSSGLAGWEQFF	TGCGCCAGCAGCTCGGGACTAGCGGGGTGGGAGCAGTTCTTC
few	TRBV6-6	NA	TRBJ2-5	CASSYQDLHQETQYF	TGTGCCAGCAGTTACCAGGACTTACACCAAGAGACCCAGTACTTC
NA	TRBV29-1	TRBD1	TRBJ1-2	CSVELQGNYGYTF	TGCAGCGTTGAACTACAGGGGAACTATGGCTACACCTTC
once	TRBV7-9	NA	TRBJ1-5	CASSLADQPQHF	TGTGCCAGCAGCTTAGCCGATCAGCCCCAGCATTTT
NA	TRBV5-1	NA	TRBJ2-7	CASSSGTYDIYEQYF	TGCGCCAGCAGCTCCGGGACATACGACATCTACGAGCAGTACTTC
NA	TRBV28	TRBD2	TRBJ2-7	CASSLQAGGYEQYF	TGTGCCAGCAGTTTACAAGCGGGAGGTTACGAGCAGTACTTC
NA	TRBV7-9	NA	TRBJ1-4	CASSLGQSNEKLFF	TGTGCCAGCAGCCTTGGACAGTCGAATGAAAAACTGTTTTTT
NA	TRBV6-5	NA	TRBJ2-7	CASSYVGKHYEQYF	TGTGCCAGCAGTTACGTCGGGAAGCACTACGAGCAGTACTTC
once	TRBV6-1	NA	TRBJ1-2	CASSPGGTNYGYTF	TGTGCCAGCAGCCCCGGGGGGACTAACTATGGCTACACCTTC
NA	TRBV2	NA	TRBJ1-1	CASRITAGDTEAFF	TGTGCCAGCAGGATAACAGCAGGGGACACTGAAGCTTTCTTT
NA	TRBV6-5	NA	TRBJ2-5	CASSYGKETQYF	TGTGCCAGCAGTTACGGGAAAGAGACCCAGTACTTC
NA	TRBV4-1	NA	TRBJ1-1	CASSLSLGDRSAFF	TGCGCCAGCAGCCTATCTTTGGGAGATAGATCAGCTTTCTTT
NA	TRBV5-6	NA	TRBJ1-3	CASSPRGPGNTIYF	TGTGCCAGCAGCCCCAGGGGTCCTGGAAACACCATATATTTT
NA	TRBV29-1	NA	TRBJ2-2	CSVGRSNTGELFF	TGCAGCGTTGGACGTTCGAACACCGGGGAGCTGTTTTTT
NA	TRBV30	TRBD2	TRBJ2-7	CAWTGGSGASYEQYF	TGTGCCTGGACAGGAGGTAGCGGGGCCTCCTACGAGCAGTACTTC
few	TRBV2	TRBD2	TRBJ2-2	CASSEFSSGTTGELFF	TGTGCCAGCAGTGAGTTTTCTAGCGGAACCACCGGGGAGCTGTTTTTT
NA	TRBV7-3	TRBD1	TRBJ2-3	CASSGDRVGGTQYF	TGTGCCAGCAGCGGGGACAGGGTTGGTGGTACGCAGTATTTT
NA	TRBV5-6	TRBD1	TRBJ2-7	CASSLVGAGGSYEQYF	TGTGCCAGCAGCTTGGTAGGGGCAGGGGGCTCCTACGAGCAGTACTTC
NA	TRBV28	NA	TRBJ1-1	CASSLYHRVNTEAFF	TGTGCCAGCAGTTTATATCACCGGGTCAACACTGAAGCTTTCTTT
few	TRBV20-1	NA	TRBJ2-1	CSVDRENEQFF	TGCAGTGTCGATAGGGAAAATGAGCAGTTCTTC
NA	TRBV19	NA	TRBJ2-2	CASRITGSGTGELFF	TGTGCCAGTAGGATTACAGGGTCGGGCACCGGGGAGCTGTTTTTT
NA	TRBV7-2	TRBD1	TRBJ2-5	CASSLTGIPGETQYF	TGTGCCAGCAGCTTGACAGGGATCCCAGGAGAGACCCAGTACTTC
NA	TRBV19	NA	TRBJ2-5	CASKGETQYF	TGTGCCAGTAAGGGGGAGACCCAGTACTTC
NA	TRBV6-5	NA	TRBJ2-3	CASRLQEATDTQYF	TGTGCCAGCAGGCTGCAGGAGGCCACAGATACGCAGTATTTT
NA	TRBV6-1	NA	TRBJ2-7	CASYPGTGTYEQYF	TGTGCCAGCTACCCCGGGACTGGTACCTACGAGCAGTACTTC